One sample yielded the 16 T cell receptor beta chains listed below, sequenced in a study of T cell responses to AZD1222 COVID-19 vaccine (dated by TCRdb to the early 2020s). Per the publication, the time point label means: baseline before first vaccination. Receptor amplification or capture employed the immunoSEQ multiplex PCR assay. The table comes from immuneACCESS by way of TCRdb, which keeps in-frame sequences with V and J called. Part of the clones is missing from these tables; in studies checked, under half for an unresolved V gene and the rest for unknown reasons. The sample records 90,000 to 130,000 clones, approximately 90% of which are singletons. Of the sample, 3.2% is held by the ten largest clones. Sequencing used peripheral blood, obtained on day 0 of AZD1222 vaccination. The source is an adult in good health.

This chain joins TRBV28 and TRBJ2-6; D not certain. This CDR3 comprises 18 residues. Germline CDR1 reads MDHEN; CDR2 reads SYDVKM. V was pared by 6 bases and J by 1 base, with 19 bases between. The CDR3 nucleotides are TGTGCCAGCAGGCCCCCGGGCAGAACCCTTTCTGGGGCCAACGTCCTGACTTTC. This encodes CASRPPGRTLSGANVLTF.

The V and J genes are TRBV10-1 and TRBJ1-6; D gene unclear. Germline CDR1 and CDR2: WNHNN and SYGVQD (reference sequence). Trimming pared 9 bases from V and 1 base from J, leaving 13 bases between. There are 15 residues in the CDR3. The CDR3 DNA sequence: TGCGCCAGTTCGCGGACGGGATCCTATAATTCACCCCTCCACTTT. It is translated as CASSRTGSYNSPLHF.

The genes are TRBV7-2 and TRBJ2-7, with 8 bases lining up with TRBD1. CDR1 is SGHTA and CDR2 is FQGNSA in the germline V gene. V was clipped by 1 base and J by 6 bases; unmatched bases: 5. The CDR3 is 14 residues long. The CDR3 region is CASSLDQGAREQYF. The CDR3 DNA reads TGTGCCAGCAGCTTAGACCAGGGGGCTCGCGAGCAGTACTTC.

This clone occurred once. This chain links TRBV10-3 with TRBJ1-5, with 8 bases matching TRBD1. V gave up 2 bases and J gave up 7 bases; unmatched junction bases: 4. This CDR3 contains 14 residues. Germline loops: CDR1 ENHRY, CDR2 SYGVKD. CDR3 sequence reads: CAISEPDRGQPQHF. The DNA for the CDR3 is TGTGCCATCAGTGAGCCAGACAGGGGCCAGCCCCAGCATTTT.

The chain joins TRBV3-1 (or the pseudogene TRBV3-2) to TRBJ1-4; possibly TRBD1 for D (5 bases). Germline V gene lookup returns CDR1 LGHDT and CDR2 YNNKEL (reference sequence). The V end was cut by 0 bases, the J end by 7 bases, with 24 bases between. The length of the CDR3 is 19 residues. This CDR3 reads CASSQDWPIGWGRGEKLFF. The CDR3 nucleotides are TGTGCCAGCAGCCAAGATTGGCCCATTGGATGGGGCAGAGGTGAAAAACTGTTTTTT.

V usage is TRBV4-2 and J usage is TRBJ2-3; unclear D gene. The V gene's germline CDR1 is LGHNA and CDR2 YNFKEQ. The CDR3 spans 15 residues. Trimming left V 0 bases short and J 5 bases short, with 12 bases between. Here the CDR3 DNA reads TGTGCCAGCAGCCAAGATGGACGGGTAGGAGATACGCAGTATTTT. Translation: CASSQDGRVGDTQYF.

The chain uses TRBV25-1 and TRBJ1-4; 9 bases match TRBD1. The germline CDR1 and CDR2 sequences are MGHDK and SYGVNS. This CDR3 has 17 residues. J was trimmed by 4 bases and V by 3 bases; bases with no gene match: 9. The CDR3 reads CASSDPTTTGGNEKLFF. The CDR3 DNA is TGTGCCAGCAGTGACCCCACGACGACAGGGGGTAATGAAAAACTGTTTTTT.

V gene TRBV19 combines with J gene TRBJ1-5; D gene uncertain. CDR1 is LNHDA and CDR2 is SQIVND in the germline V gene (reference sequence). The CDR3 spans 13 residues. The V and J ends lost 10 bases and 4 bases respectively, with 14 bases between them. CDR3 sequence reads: CATQRDGNQPQHF. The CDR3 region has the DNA TGTGCCACCCAGAGGGATGGGAATCAGCCCCAGCATTTT.

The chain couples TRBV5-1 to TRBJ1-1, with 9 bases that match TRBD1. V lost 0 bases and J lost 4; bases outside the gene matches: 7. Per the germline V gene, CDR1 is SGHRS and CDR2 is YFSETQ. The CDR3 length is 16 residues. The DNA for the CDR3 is TGCGCCAGCAGCTTGGGACAGGGGGGACCGGCCACTGAAGCTTTCTTT. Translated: CASSLGQGGPATEAFF.

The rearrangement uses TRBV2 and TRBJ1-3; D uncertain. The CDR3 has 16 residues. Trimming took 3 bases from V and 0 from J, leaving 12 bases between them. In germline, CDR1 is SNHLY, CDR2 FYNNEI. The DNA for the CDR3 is TGTGCCAGCAGTGAGAATAGAGCTTACTCTGGAAACACCATATATTTT. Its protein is CASSENRAYSGNTIYF.

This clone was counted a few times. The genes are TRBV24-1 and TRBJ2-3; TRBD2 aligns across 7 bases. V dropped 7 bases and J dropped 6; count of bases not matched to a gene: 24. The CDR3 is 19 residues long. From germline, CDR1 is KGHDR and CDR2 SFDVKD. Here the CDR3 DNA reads TGTGCCACCAGCCCAACGGTGGGGGGGGGAATATATAGCAGGGATACGCAGTATTTT. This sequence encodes CATSPTVGGGIYSRDTQYF.

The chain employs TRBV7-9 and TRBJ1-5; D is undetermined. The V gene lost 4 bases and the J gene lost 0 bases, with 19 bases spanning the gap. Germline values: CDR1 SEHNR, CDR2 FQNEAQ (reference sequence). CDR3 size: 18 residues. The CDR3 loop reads CASSSNSGSRYSNQPQHF. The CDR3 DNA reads TGTGCCAGCAGCTCAAACTCCGGGAGCCGGTATAGCAATCAGCCCCAGCATTTT.

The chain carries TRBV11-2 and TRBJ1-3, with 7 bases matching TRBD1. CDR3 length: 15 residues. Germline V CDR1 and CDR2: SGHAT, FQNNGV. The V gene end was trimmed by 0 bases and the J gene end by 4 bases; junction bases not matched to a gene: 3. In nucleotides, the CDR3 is TGTGCCAGCAGCTTAGATTGGACAGGCGGAAACACCATATATTTT. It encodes CASSLDWTGGNTIYF.

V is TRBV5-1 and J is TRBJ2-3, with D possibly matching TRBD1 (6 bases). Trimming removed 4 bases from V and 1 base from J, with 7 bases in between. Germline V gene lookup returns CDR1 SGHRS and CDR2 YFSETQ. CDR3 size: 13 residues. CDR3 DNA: TGCGCCAGCAGCCCAGGGGGCACAGATACGCAGTATTTT. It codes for CASSPGGTDTQYF.

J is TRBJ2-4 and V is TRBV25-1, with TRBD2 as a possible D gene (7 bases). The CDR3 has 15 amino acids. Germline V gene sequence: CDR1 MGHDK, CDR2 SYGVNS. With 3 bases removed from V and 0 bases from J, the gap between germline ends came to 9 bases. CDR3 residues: CASSEGGLAKNIQYF. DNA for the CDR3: TGTGCCAGCAGTGAGGGGGGGCTAGCCAAAAACATTCAGTACTTC.

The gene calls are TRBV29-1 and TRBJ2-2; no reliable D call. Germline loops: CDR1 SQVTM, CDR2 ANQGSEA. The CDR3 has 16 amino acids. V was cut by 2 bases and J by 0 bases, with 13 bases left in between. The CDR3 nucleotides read TGCAGCGTTGAAACCTCTCAGAAAGCGAACACCGGGGAGCTGTTTTTT. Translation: CSVETSQKANTGELFF.